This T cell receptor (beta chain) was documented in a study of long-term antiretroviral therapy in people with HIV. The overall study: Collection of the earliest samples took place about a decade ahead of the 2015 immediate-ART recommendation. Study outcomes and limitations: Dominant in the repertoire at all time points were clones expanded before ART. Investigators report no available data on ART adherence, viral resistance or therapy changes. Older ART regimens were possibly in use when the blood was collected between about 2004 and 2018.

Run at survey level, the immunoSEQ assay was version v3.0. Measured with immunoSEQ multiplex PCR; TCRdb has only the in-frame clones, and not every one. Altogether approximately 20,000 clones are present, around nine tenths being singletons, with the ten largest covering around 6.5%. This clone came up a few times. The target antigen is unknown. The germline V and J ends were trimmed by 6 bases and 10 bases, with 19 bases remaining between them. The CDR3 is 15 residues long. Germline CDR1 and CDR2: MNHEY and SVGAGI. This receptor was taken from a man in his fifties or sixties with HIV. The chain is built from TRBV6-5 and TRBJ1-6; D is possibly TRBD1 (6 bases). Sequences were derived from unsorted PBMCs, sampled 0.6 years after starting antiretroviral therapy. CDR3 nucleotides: TGTGCCAGCAGCGCCGGGACATCGGCAGAATCACCCCTCCACTTT. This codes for CASSAGTSAESPLHF.